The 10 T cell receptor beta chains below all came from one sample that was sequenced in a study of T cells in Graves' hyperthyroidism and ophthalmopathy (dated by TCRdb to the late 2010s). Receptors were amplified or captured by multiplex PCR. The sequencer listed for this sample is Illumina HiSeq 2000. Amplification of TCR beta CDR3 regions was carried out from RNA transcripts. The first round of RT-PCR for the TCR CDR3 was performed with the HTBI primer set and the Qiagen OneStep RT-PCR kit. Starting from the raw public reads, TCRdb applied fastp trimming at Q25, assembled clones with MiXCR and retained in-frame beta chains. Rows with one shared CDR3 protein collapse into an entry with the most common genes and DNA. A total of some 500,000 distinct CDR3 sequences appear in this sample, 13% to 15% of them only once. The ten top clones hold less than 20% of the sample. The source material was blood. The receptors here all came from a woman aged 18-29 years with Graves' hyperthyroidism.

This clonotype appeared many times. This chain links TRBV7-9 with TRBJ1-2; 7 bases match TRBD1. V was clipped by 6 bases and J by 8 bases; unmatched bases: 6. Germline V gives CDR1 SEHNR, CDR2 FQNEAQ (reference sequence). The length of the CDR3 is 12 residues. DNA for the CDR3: TGTGCCAGCAGTTCGGGACAGCGCGGCTACACCTTC. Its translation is CASSSGQRGYTF.

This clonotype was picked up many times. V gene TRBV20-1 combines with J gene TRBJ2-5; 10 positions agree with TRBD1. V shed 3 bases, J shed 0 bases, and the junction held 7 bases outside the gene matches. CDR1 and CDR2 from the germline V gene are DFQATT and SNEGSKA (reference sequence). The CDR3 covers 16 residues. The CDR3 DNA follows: TGCAGTGCTAGCGTAAAGGACAGGGGGAACCAAGAGACCCAGTACTTC. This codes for CSASVKDRGNQETQYF.

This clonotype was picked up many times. The CDR3 DNA follows: TGTGCCAGCAGTATGCACCGGGACGGCAAAGAGACCCAGTACTTC. Protein sequence: CASSMHRDGKETQYF. The V call is TRBV12-3 or TRBV12-4, the J call TRBJ2-5, with D perhaps assigned TRBD1 or TRBD2 (5 bases each). There are 15 residues in the CDR3. Trimming shortened V by 5 bases and J by 3 bases, and 16 bases separated the two germline ends.

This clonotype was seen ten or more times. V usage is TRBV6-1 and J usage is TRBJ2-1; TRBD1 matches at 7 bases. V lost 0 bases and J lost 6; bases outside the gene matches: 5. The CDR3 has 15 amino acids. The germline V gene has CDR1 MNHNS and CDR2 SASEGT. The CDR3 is CASSEAGTDSNEQFF. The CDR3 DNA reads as TGTGCCAGCAGTGAAGCGGGGACAGACTCCAATGAGCAGTTCTTC.

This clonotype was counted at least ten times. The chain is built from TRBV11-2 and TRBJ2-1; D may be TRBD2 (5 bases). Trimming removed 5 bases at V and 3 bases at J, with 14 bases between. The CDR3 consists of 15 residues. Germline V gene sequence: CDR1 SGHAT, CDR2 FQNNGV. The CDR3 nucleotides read TGTGCCAGCAGCGCGGGTAGATGGCTCTACAATGAGCAGTTCTTC. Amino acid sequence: CASSAGRWLYNEQFF.

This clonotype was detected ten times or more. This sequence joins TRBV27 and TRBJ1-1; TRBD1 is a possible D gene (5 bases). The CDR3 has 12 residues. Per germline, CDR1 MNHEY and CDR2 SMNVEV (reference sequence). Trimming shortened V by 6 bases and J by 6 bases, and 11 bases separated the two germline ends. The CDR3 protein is CASRGDYAEAFF. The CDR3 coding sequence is TGTGCCAGCAGGGGGGACTACGCTGAAGCTTTCTTT.

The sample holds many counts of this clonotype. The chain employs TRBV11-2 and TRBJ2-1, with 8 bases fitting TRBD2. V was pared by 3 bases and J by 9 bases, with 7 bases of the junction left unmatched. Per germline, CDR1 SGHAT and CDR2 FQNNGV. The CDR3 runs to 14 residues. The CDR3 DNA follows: TGTGCCAGCAGCTTTCCGGGAGGGTGGTTTGAGCAGTTCTTC. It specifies CASSFPGGWFEQFF.

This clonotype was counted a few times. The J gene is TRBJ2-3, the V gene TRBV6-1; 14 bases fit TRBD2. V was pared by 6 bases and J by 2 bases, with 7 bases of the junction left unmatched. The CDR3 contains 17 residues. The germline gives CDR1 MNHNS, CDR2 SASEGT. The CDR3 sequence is CASSRTSGRKITDTQYF. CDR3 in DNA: TGTGCCAGCAGCAGGACTAGCGGGAGGAAGATCACAGATACGCAGTATTTT.

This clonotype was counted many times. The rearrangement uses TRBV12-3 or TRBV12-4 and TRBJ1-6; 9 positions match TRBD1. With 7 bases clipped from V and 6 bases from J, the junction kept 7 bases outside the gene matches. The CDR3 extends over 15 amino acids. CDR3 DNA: TGTGCCAGCACCGCCAGGACAGGGGTTAATTCACCCCTCCACTTT. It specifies CASTARTGVNSPLHF.

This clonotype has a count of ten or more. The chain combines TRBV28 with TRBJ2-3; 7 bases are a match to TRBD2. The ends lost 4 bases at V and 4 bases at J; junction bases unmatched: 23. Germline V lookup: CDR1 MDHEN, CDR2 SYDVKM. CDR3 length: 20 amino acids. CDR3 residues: CASSSPRVTLADHTPDTQYF. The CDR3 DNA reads TGTGCCAGCAGTTCCCCTAGGGTAACTCTAGCGGACCACACCCCAGATACGCAGTATTTT.